This T cell receptor beta chain comes out of a study of cytomegalovirus exposure and HLA in healthy donors. PCR employed 60 Vbeta and 13 Jbeta primers. TCRdb's table, derived via immunoSEQ multiplex PCR, lists solely in-frame clones and lacks some. The data hold fewer than 150,000 clones, with 70% to 85% observed a single time. Germline V gene sequence: CDR1 MNHEY, CDR2 SVGAGI. CDR3 length equals 15 residues. After removal of 7 bases from V and 0 bases from J, the junction contained 9 bases not matched to a gene. The source material was PBMCs. This TCR came from a man in his forties or fifties in good health and CMV-seropositive. This rearrangement joins TRBV6-5 to TRBJ2-7; 7 bases line up with TRBD1. CDR3: CASTGPTGASYEQYF. The CDR3 DNA is TGTGCCAGCACTGGCCCCACAGGGGCCTCCTACGAGCAGTACTTC.